The 27 T cell receptor beta chains in this list originate from one sample, sequenced in a study of blood T cell repertoires in COVID-19. The protocol was immunoSEQ multiplex PCR, while the TCRdb copy is restricted to in-frame clones and leaves out a portion. The repertoire has 150,000 to 200,000 clones, approximately 95% of them found once; the top ten carry less than 2%. Source material: peripheral blood. These receptors were obtained from a woman in her fifties or sixties with COVID-19, enrolled during active disease.

The genes are TRBV7-9 and TRBJ1-5; 8 positions agree with TRBD1. V lost 5 bases, J lost 2 bases, and 8 bases stayed unmatched. The CDR3 consists of 16 residues. Germline CDR1 SEHNR, CDR2 FQNEAQ (reference sequence). The CDR3: CASSQNRGLGNQPQHF. Here the CDR3 DNA reads TGTGCCAGCAGCCAAAACAGGGGGTTAGGCAATCAGCCCCAGCATTTT.

This sequence joins TRBV7-9 and TRBJ1-3, with TRBD1 matching over 9 bases. Germline lookup yields CDR1 SEHNR and CDR2 FQNEAQ (reference sequence). J gave up 4 bases and V 0 bases, and 4 bases lay outside the gene matches. CDR3 length: 16 residues. The CDR3 sequence: CASSLARTGAGNTIYF. The DNA for the CDR3 is TGTGCCAGCAGCTTAGCGCGGACAGGGGCCGGAAACACCATATATTTT.

This rearrangement joins TRBV5-6 to TRBJ1-6; 8 bases align to TRBD1. V was pared by 4 bases and J by 9 bases, with 6 bases of the junction left unmatched. The length of the CDR3 is 14 residues. The germline gives CDR1 SGHDT, CDR2 YYEEEE. The CDR3 here is CASSLRGPFSPLHF. As DNA, the CDR3 is TGTGCCAGCAGCCTCAGGGGGCCGTTTTCACCCCTCCACTTT.

This clone was seen just once. The chain uses TRBV29-1 and TRBJ2-5, with a possible D match to TRBD1 (6 bases). From germline, CDR1 is SQVTM and CDR2 ANQGSEA. This CDR3 region has 12 residues. V lost 8 bases and J lost 10, with 20 bases in between. CDR3 region: CSFPGADEGQYF. The CDR3 DNA follows: TGCAGCTTTCCAGGGGCCGATGAGGGCCAGTACTTC. Based on the CDR3 plus reference TRBV29-1 and TRBJ2-5, the full variable domain is SAVISQKPSRDICQRGTSLTIQCQVDSQVTMMFWYRQQPGQSLTLIATANQGSEATYESGFVIDKFPISRPNLTFSTLTVSNMSPEDSSIYLCSFPGADEGQYFGPGTRLLVL.

DNA for the CDR3: TGTGCCAGCAGTGTTACAGGGTTTAATTCACCCCTCCACTTT. This codes for CASSVTGFNSPLHF. This chain connects TRBV25-1 to TRBJ1-6, with a possible D match to TRBD1 (6 bases). Trimming took off 4 bases at V and 6 bases at J, with 10 bases between the two ends. The V gene's germline CDR1 is MGHDK and CDR2 SYGVNS. The CDR3 contains 14 residues.

The chain uses TRBV28 and TRBJ2-5; no reliable D call. V lost 3 bases and J lost 4, with 9 bases in between. The CDR3 is 13 residues long. Germline V gives CDR1 MDHEN, CDR2 SYDVKM. CDR3 amino acids: CASSLPRGETQYF. Written as DNA, the CDR3 is TGTGCCAGCAGTTTGCCCAGAGGAGAGACCCAGTACTTC.

The CDR3 DNA follows: TGTGCCGGCGGACAGGCGACCTATGGCTACACCTTC. Residues: CAGGQATYGYTF. This chain links TRBV12-3 or TRBV12-4 with TRBJ1-2; 7 bases are shared with TRBD1. J was trimmed by 4 bases and V by 11 bases; bases with no gene match: 7. The CDR3 spans 12 residues.

This clone was detected only once. The J gene is TRBJ1-1, the V gene TRBV7-6, with 7 bases lining up with TRBD1. Trimming at V came to 3 bases and at J to 12 bases, leaving 4 bases not matched to a gene. The CDR3 spans 11 residues. Germline V lookup: CDR1 SGHVS, CDR2 FNYEAQ. Here the CDR3 reads CASSFGDSTFF. CDR3 DNA sequence: TGTGCCAGCAGCTTCGGGGACAGTACTTTCTTT.

The genes are TRBV30 and TRBJ1-6, with D possibly TRBD1 on 5 matching bases. The germline V and J ends were trimmed by 1 base and 6 bases, with 13 bases remaining between them. The CDR3 extends over 15 amino acids. Germline CDR1 reads GTSNPN; CDR2 reads SVGIG (reference sequence). The CDR3 nucleotides are TGTGCCTGGAGTGGGTTGAGGGGAGGTAATTCACCCCTCCACTTT. Its protein is CAWSGLRGGNSPLHF.

The CDR3 sequence is CASSPGLEYEQYF. The CDR3, as DNA: TGTGCCAGTAGCCCGGGACTGGAATACGAGCAGTACTTC. This chain uses TRBV19 with TRBJ2-7, with D perhaps matching TRBD2 (6 bases). V shed 6 bases and J shed 4 bases, with 13 bases lying between them. CDR3 length: 13 amino acids. CDR1 and CDR2 (germline): LNHDA, SQIVND (reference sequence).

DNA for the CDR3: TGCGCCAGCAGCTTTGGGGGGAGCACAGATACGCAGTATTTT. As protein: CASSFGGSTDTQYF. This sequence joins TRBV5-1 and TRBJ2-3; D possibly corresponds to TRBD2 (6 bases). The CDR3 runs to 14 residues. V was clipped by 2 bases and J by 0 bases, with 7 bases between them. In germline, CDR1 is SGHRS, CDR2 YFSETQ.

This chain joins TRBV9 and TRBJ2-7; maybe TRBD1 (6 bases). V lost 1 base, J lost 4 bases, and 12 bases lay in between. The CDR3 extends over 14 amino acids. The germline gives CDR1 SGDLS, CDR2 YYNGEE. CDR3 nucleotides: TGTGCCAGCAGCGTAACAGGGCAGGGATACGAGCAGTACTTC. This codes for CASSVTGQGYEQYF.

The chain uses TRBV6-2 or TRBV6-3 and TRBJ1-6; 9 bases are a match to TRBD1. This CDR3 is built from 14 residues. The junction had 5 bases not matched to a gene; V was cut back by 4 bases and J by 10 bases. Germline CDR1 is MNHEY and CDR2 is SVGEGT. The CDR3 DNA reads as TGTGCCAGCAGTTTTACAGGGGGCTGGTCACCCCTCCACTTT. Translating it yields CASSFTGGWSPLHF.

The chain combines TRBV6-2 or TRBV6-3 with TRBJ1-2; D not certain. CDR1 is MNHEY and CDR2 is SVGEGT in the germline V gene. CDR3 length: 14 amino acids. The V and J ends lost 5 bases and 0 bases respectively, with 10 bases between them. The CDR3 sequence: CASSVGITNYGYTF. The CDR3 nucleotides read TGTGCCAGCAGTGTCGGTATTACTAACTATGGCTACACCTTC.

The chain links TRBV6-2 or TRBV6-3 to TRBJ2-3; 9 nucleotides line up with TRBD2. The CDR3 sequence is 17 residues long. From germline, CDR1 is MNHEY and CDR2 SVGEGT. The V gene end was trimmed by 1 base and the J gene end by 1 base; junction bases not matched to a gene: 6. The CDR3 nucleotides are TGTGCCAGCAGTTACTGGATTACTAGCGGGCGCACAGATACGCAGTATTTT. Translation: CASSYWITSGRTDTQYF.

This clone was recorded a few times. This sequence joins TRBV5-8 and TRBJ1-1, with D uncertain. The CDR3 is made up of 14 amino acids. Germline V gives CDR1 SGHTS, CDR2 YDEGEE. Trimming shortened V by 3 bases and J by 3 bases, and 12 bases separated the two germline ends. CDR3 DNA sequence: TGTGCCAGCAGCTCGGCGGTAGAGGACACTGAAGCTTTCTTT. This translates into CASSSAVEDTEAFF.

This chain links TRBV9 with TRBJ1-3, with 9 bases matching TRBD1. V lost 4 bases to trimming and J lost 0 bases; unmatched junction nucleotides: 5. CDR1 is SGDLS and CDR2 is YYNGEE in the germline V gene. The CDR3 length is 16 residues. The CDR3 loop is CASSTPTGGSGNTIYF. CDR3 sequence (DNA): TGTGCCAGCAGCACCCCGACAGGGGGCTCTGGAAACACCATATATTTT.

The chain is built from TRBV3-1 (or the pseudogene TRBV3-2) and TRBJ1-2; no clear D gene. The CDR3 extends over 15 amino acids. V was clipped by 0 bases and J by 4 bases, with 12 bases between them. Germline-derived CDR1 and CDR2 are LGHDT and YNNKEL (reference sequence). CDR3 sequence reads: CASSQDLPRGYGYTF. As DNA, the CDR3 is TGTGCCAGCAGCCAAGATCTCCCCCGAGGCTATGGCTACACCTTC.

V and J are TRBV5-6 and TRBJ1-2; 11 bases agree with TRBD1. Germline CDR1 SGHDT, CDR2 YYEEEE. Trimming at V came to 3 bases and at J to 5 bases, leaving 9 bases not matched to a gene. CDR3 size: 16 residues. The chain's CDR3 is CASSSLDRGRLYGYTF. CDR3 DNA sequence: TGTGCCAGCAGCTCTTTGGACAGGGGGCGCCTATATGGCTACACCTTC.

This chain connects TRBV18 to TRBJ2-3, with TRBD2 matching 12 bases. The germline CDR1 and CDR2 sequences are KGHSH and LQKENI. This CDR3 has 16 residues. V was pared by 6 bases and J by 2 bases, with 6 bases of the junction left unmatched. The CDR3 nucleotides are TGTGCCAGCTCTCAACTAGCGGGGGGATCCACAGATACGCAGTATTTT. The encoded protein is CASSQLAGGSTDTQYF.

The J gene is TRBJ2-1, the V gene TRBV11-2, with 7 bases matching TRBD2. CDR3 length: 14 residues. In germline, CDR1 is SGHAT, CDR2 FQNNGV. The V and J ends lost 3 bases and 4 bases, in that order; junction bases with no gene match: 3. As DNA, the CDR3 is TGTGCCAGCAGCTTGGGCGGGGGTTACAATGAGCAGTTCTTC. It is translated as CASSLGGGYNEQFF.

The genes are TRBV7-2 and TRBJ2-7, with a weak D call TRBD1 (6 bases). V lost 5 bases and J 2 bases, leaving 19 bases between the germline ends. The CDR3 totals 16 residues. The germline gives CDR1 SGHTA, CDR2 FQGNSA. The CDR3 DNA follows: TGTGCCAGCAGCCCTCAACCCCCTGGGGACACCTACGAGCAGTACTTC. This codes for CASSPQPPGDTYEQYF.

This sequence joins TRBV19 and TRBJ1-3; D is ambiguous. This CDR3 is 14 amino acids long. V lost 5 bases to trimming and J lost 3 bases, with 11 bases between them. Germline CDR1 LNHDA, CDR2 SQIVND (reference sequence). The chain's CDR3 is CASSSEVFGNTIYF. The CDR3 DNA follows: TGTGCCAGTAGTTCGGAGGTTTTTGGAAACACCATATATTTT.

The J gene is TRBJ2-5, the V gene TRBV5-1; D gene ambiguous. V was clipped by 4 bases and J by 3 bases, with 13 bases between them. There are 14 residues in the CDR3. CDR1 and CDR2 (germline): SGHRS, YFSETQ. As DNA, the CDR3 is TGCGCCAGCAGCCCCGTAAGTGTAGAAGAGACCCAGTACTTC. The encoded protein is CASSPVSVEETQYF.

The chain uses TRBV27 and TRBJ2-2, with 10 bases identical to TRBD1. The V gene end was trimmed by 5 bases and the J gene end by 5 bases; junction bases not matched to a gene: 5. CDR3 length: 15 residues. Germline CDR1 and CDR2: MNHEY and SMNVEV (reference sequence). The CDR3 sequence is CASSRQGAGTGELFF. The DNA for the CDR3 is TGTGCCAGCAGTCGACAGGGGGCTGGGACCGGGGAGCTGTTTTTT.

This rearrangement joins TRBV18 to TRBJ2-2; no reliable D call. Trimming left V 3 bases short and J 0 bases short, with 8 bases between. The germline V gene has CDR1 KGHSH and CDR2 LQKENI. The CDR3 loop spans 15 amino acids. The DNA of the CDR3 is TGTGCCAGCTCACCGTTTAATCCGAACACCGGGGAGCTGTTTTTT. Amino acid sequence: CASSPFNPNTGELFF.

The V and J genes are TRBV7-3 and TRBJ1-6; a possible D gene is TRBD1 (5 bases). This CDR3 is 14 amino acids long. V lost 1 base and J lost 7, with 8 bases in between. CDR1 is SGHTA, CDR2 FQGTGA, per germline. CDR3 protein: CASSLMQGNSPLHF. In DNA, the CDR3 is TGTGCCAGCAGCTTAATGCAGGGAAATTCACCCCTCCACTTT.